The sequence of this T cell receptor (beta chain) was determined in a study of T cell responses to AZD1222 COVID-19 vaccine. Whole-study results and caveats: Unmutated variant regions are reportedly targeted by nearly half of spike-specific TCRs.

Using immunoSEQ multiplex PCR, the repertoire was profiled, and TCRdb retains in-frame clones only, with some absent. The profile covers 120,000 or so clones, with roughly 88% appearing a single time and less than 6% taken by the ten largest. With respect to this clone: Its antigen is as yet unknown.

Germline V lookup: CDR1 SGHRS, CDR2 YFSETQ. This CDR3 is built from 16 residues. The V gene end was trimmed by 4 bases and the J gene end by 2 bases; junction bases not matched to a gene: 3. The chain couples TRBV5-1 to TRBJ2-3; the match to TRBD2 covers 14 bases. The receptor was isolated from an adult in good health. The specimen comprised peripheral blood, sampled on day 0 of AZD1222 vaccination. This CDR3 is CASSLGLAGDTDTQYF. In DNA form, the CDR3 reads TGCGCCAGCAGCCTGGGACTAGCGGGGGACACAGATACGCAGTATTTT.